These T cell receptor delta chains were read from a single sample in a study of Vδ1+ human thymocytes. TCRdb re-called clones from the multiplex PCR reads via CATT. The sample consists of just under 55,000 delta-chain clones, about 15% of them appearing once. Material for sequencing was Vdelta1+ gamma-delta thymocytes from the thymus. The receptors come from a boy younger than two who had congenital heart surgery. Each CDR3 is given with its conserved first and last residue. The D gene is left open where the match is weak. Not all rows give a size; the values are once, few, many and, for expanded clones, a class.

v_call	clone_size	d_call	j_call	cdr3_nt	cdr3_aa
TRDV2	few	.	TRDJ3	TGTGCCTGTGTTTTGGGGGCCTCCTCCTGGGACACCCGACAGATGTTTTTC	CACVLGASSWDTRQMFF
TRDV1	.	TRDD2	TRDJ1	TGTGCTCTTGGATCCACCCGACCTTCCTACCGTCTGGGCACCGATAAACTCATCTTT	CALGSTRPSYRLGTDKLIF
TRDV1	.	.	TRDJ1	TGTGCTCTTGGGAAGGGGGAGCAGACCGATAAACTCATCTTT	CALGKGEQTDKLIF
TRDV1	.	TRDD3	TRDJ1	TGTGCTCTTGGGGAACGGCCCGACCATACTGGGGGATATGGCGGGTACACCGATAAACTCATCTTT	CALGERPDHTGGYGGYTDKLIF
TRDV1	.	.	TRDJ1	TGTGCTCTTGGGGAACCCGGAGTGGGACGAACCGATAAACTCATCTTT	CALGEPGVGRTDKLIF
TRDV1	few	TRDD3	TRDJ1	TGTGCTCTTGGGGAAGGTCTCCGATACTGGGGGATTCGGGGTTACACCGATAAACTCATCTTT	CALGEGLRYWGIRGYTDKLIF
TRDV1	few	.	TRDJ1	TGTGCGTACCACCTTCCGCTATCTGGGGGGGTCTCATACACCGATAAACTCATCTTT	CAYHLPLSGGVSYTDKLIF
TRDV1	.	.	TRDJ1	TGTGCTCTTGGGGACCGATCTCATTCCTCCCCGGTGGTGGAACTCATCTTT	CALGDRSHSSPVVELIF
TRDV1	.	TRDD3	TRDJ1	TGTGCTCTTGGAGGGATACTCTACACCGATAAACTCATCTTT	CALGGILYTDKLIF
TRDV1	.	.	TRDJ1	TGTGCTCTTGGGGAACGGACGCGGGGATCCGATAAACTCATCTTT	CALGERTRGSDKLIF
TRDV1	few	TRDD3	TRDJ1	TGTGCTCTTGGGGAACTAGGGCCCTGTACTGGGGGATACATCGATAAACTCATCTTT	CALGELGPCTGGYIDKLIF
TRDV1	.	.	TRDJ1	TGTGCTCTTGGGGCCCCGGGCCCGACGGAACTCATCTTT	CALGAPGPTELIF
TRDV1	.	.	TRDJ1	TGTGCTCTTGGGGAACTCCGTGTCTACGTCGAGGTACGGATCTACACCGATAAACTCATCTTT	CALGELRVYVEVRIYTDKLIF
TRDV1	few	TRDD3	TRDJ1	TGTGCTCTTGGGGAACCCGGCCTTCTCCTACTGGGGGCCCTCGATAAGCTCATCTTT	CALGEPGLLLLGALDKLIF
TRDV1	few	TRDD3	TRDJ1	TGTGCTCTTGGGGGGCAGCCCCACTACGTTCTACTGGGGGATACGGAAAATTACACCGATAAACTCATCTTT	CALGGQPHYVLLGDTENYTDKLIF
TRDV1	.	TRDD3	TRDJ1	TGTGCTCTTGGGGAATGGGATTTCCCCGGACTGGGGATCGTAAGCGATAAACTCATCTTT	CALGEWDFPGLGIVSDKLIF
TRDV1	.	TRDD3	TRDJ1	TGTGCTCTTGGGGAACTAGGATCTCCCTGGGGGATACGCTCCACCGATAAACTCATCTTT	CALGELGSPWGIRSTDKLIF